This T cell receptor beta chain derives from a study of T cell repertoires in cytomegalovirus infection. Study details: It was the public TCR beta signatures that indicated both CMV infection and matching HLA type. Study outcomes and limitations: In two of eight donors, the top clonotype was HLA-C-restricted CMV-specific.

MiXCR, run by TCRdb on the reads, gives a single entry per CDR3 protein. The sample shows about 160,000 distinct CDR3 sequences, approximately 21% of them seen only once. In the case of this clonotype: Its target is unknown.

The TCR originated in a human donor in good health (CMV status not recorded). Some clones in this sample may be carry-over from other donors' samples. The sequenced sample was CD8+ T cells from cultured PBMCs, obtained from culture after CMV antigen stimulation.

CDR3 residues: CASSPQAKGGFGDTQYF. Written as DNA, the CDR3 is TGCGCCAGCAGCCCTCAGGCGAAAGGGGGCTTCGGGGATACGCAGTATTTT. The chain carries TRBV4-1 and TRBJ2-3; 7 bases map to TRBD1. There are 17 residues in the CDR3. J gave up 6 bases and V 4 bases, and 16 bases lay outside the gene matches. Germline-derived CDR1 and CDR2 are MGHRA and YSYEKL.